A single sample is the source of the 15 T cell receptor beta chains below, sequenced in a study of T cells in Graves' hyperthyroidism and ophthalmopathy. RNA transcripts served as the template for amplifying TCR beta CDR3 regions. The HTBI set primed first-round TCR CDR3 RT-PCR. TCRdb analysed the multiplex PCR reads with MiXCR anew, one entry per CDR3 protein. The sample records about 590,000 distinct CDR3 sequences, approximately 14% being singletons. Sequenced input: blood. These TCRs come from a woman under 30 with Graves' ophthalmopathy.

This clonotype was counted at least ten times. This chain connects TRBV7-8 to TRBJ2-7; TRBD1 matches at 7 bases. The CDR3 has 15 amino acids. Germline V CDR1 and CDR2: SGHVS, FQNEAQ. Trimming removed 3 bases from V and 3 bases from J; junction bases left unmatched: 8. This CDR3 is CASSFTRRGIYEQYF. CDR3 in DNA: TGTGCCAGCAGCTTTACACGCAGGGGGATCTACGAGCAGTACTTC. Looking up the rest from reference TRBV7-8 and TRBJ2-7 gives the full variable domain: GAGVSQSPRYKVAKRGQDVALRCDPISGHVSLFWYQQALGQGPEFLTYFQNEAQLDKSGLPSDRFFAERPEGSVSTLKIQRTQQEDSAVYLCASSFTRRGIYEQYFGPGTRLTVT.

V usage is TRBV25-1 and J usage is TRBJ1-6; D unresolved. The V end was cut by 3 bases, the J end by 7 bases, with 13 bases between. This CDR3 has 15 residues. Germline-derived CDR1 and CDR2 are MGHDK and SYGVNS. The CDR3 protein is CASSDGGLSNSPLHF. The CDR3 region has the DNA TGTGCCAGCAGTGATGGTGGGTTGTCCAATTCACCCCTCCACTTT.

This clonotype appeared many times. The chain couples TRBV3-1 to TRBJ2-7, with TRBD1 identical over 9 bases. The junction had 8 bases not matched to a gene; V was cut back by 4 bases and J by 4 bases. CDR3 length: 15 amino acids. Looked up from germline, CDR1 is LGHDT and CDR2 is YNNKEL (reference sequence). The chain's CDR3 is CASSLGQGLFYEQYF. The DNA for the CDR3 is TGTGCCAGCAGCCTCGGACAGGGGCTTTTTTACGAGCAGTACTTC.

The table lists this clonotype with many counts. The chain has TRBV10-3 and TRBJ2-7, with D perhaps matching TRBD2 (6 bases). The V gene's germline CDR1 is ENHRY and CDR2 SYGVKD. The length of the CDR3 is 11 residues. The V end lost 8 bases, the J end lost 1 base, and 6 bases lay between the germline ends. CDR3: CAIRGSYEQYF. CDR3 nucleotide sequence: TGTGCCATCCGGGGGTCCTACGAGCAGTACTTC.

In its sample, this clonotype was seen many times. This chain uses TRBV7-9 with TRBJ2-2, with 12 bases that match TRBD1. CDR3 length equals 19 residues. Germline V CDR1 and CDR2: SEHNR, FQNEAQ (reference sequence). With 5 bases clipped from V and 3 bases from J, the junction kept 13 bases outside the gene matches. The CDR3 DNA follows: TGTGCCAGCAGCCTCCGGGACAGGGGGCGCGCGGTCGACACCGGGGAGCTGTTTTTT. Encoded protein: CASSLRDRGRAVDTGELFF.

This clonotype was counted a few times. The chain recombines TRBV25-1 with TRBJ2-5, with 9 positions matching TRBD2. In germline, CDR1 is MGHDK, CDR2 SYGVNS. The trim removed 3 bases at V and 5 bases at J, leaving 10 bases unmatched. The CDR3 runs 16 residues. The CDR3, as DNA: TGTGCCAGCAGTGACCCCAGTAGCGGGAGCAGCGAGACCCAGTACTTC. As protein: CASSDPSSGSSETQYF. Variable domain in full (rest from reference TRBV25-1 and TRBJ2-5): EADIYQTPRYLVIGTGKKITLECSQTMGHDKMYWYQQDPGMELHLIHYSYGVNSTEKGDLSSESTVSRIRTEHFPLTLESARPSHTSQYLCASSDPSSGSSETQYFGPGTRLLVL.

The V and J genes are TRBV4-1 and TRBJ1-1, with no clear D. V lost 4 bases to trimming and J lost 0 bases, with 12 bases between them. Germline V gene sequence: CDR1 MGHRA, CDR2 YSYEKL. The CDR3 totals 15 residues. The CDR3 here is CASSPPDGMNTEAFF. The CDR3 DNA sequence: TGCGCCAGCAGCCCCCCCGACGGCATGAACACTGAAGCTTTCTTT.

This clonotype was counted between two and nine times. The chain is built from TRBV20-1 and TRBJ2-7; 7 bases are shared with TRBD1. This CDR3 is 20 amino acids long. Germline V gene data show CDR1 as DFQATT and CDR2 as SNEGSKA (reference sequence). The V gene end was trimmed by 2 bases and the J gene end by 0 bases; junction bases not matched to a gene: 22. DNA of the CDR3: TGCAGTGCTAGAACCCGAGGTGGGCCACGCGAGGGGGCATACTCCTACGAGCAGTACTTC. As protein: CSARTRGGPREGAYSYEQYF.

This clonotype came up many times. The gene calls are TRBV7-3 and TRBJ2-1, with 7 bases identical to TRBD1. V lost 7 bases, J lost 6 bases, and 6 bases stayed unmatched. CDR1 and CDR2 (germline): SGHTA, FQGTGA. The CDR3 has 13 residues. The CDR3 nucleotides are TGTGCCAGCAAAGGGACAGAACCCAATGAGCAGTTCTTC. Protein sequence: CASKGTEPNEQFF. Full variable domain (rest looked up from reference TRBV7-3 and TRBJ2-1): GAGVSQTPSNKVTEKGKYVELRCDPISGHTALYWYRQSLGQGPEFLIYFQGTGAADDSGLPNDRFFAVRPEGSVSTLKIQRTERGDSAVYLCASKGTEPNEQFFGPGTRLTVL.

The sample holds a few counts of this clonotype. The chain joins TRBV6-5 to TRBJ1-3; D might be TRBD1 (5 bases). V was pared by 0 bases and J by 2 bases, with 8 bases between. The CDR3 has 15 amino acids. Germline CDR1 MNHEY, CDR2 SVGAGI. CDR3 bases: TGTGCCAGCAGTTACTCGGGGGGTACTGGAAACACCATATATTTT. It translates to CASSYSGGTGNTIYF.

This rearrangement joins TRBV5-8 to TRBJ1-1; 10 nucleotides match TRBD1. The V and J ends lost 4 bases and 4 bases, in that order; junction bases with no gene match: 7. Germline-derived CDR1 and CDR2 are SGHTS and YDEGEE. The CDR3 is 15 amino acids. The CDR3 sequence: CASSLSWTGGTEAFF. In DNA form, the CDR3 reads TGTGCCAGCAGCCTCTCCTGGACAGGGGGCACTGAAGCTTTCTTT.

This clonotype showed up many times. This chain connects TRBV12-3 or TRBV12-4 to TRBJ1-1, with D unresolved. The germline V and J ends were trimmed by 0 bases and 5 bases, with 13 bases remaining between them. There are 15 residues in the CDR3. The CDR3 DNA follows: TGTGCCAGCAGTTTAGCTAAGAGGTTTTGGACTGAAGCTTTCTTT. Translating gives CASSLAKRFWTEAFF.

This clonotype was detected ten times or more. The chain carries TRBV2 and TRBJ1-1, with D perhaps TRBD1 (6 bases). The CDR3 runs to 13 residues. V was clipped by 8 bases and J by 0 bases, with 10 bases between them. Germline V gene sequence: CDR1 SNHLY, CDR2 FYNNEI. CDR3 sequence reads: CASHRDLNTEAFF. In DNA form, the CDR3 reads TGTGCCAGCCACAGGGATTTGAACACTGAAGCTTTCTTT.

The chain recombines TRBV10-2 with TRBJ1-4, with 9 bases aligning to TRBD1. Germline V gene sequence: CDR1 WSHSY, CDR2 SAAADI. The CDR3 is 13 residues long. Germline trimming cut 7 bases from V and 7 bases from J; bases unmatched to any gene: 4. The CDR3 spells CASTGQGSEKLFF. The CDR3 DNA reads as TGCGCCAGCACGGGACAGGGTTCTGAAAAACTGTTTTTT.

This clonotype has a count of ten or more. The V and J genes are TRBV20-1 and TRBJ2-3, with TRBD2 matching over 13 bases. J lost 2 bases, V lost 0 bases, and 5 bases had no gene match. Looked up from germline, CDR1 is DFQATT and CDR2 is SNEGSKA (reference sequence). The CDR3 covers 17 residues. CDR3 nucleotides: TGCAGTGCTAGAGATCTGGGACTAGCGGGGTACACAGATACGCAGTATTTT. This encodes CSARDLGLAGYTDTQYF.